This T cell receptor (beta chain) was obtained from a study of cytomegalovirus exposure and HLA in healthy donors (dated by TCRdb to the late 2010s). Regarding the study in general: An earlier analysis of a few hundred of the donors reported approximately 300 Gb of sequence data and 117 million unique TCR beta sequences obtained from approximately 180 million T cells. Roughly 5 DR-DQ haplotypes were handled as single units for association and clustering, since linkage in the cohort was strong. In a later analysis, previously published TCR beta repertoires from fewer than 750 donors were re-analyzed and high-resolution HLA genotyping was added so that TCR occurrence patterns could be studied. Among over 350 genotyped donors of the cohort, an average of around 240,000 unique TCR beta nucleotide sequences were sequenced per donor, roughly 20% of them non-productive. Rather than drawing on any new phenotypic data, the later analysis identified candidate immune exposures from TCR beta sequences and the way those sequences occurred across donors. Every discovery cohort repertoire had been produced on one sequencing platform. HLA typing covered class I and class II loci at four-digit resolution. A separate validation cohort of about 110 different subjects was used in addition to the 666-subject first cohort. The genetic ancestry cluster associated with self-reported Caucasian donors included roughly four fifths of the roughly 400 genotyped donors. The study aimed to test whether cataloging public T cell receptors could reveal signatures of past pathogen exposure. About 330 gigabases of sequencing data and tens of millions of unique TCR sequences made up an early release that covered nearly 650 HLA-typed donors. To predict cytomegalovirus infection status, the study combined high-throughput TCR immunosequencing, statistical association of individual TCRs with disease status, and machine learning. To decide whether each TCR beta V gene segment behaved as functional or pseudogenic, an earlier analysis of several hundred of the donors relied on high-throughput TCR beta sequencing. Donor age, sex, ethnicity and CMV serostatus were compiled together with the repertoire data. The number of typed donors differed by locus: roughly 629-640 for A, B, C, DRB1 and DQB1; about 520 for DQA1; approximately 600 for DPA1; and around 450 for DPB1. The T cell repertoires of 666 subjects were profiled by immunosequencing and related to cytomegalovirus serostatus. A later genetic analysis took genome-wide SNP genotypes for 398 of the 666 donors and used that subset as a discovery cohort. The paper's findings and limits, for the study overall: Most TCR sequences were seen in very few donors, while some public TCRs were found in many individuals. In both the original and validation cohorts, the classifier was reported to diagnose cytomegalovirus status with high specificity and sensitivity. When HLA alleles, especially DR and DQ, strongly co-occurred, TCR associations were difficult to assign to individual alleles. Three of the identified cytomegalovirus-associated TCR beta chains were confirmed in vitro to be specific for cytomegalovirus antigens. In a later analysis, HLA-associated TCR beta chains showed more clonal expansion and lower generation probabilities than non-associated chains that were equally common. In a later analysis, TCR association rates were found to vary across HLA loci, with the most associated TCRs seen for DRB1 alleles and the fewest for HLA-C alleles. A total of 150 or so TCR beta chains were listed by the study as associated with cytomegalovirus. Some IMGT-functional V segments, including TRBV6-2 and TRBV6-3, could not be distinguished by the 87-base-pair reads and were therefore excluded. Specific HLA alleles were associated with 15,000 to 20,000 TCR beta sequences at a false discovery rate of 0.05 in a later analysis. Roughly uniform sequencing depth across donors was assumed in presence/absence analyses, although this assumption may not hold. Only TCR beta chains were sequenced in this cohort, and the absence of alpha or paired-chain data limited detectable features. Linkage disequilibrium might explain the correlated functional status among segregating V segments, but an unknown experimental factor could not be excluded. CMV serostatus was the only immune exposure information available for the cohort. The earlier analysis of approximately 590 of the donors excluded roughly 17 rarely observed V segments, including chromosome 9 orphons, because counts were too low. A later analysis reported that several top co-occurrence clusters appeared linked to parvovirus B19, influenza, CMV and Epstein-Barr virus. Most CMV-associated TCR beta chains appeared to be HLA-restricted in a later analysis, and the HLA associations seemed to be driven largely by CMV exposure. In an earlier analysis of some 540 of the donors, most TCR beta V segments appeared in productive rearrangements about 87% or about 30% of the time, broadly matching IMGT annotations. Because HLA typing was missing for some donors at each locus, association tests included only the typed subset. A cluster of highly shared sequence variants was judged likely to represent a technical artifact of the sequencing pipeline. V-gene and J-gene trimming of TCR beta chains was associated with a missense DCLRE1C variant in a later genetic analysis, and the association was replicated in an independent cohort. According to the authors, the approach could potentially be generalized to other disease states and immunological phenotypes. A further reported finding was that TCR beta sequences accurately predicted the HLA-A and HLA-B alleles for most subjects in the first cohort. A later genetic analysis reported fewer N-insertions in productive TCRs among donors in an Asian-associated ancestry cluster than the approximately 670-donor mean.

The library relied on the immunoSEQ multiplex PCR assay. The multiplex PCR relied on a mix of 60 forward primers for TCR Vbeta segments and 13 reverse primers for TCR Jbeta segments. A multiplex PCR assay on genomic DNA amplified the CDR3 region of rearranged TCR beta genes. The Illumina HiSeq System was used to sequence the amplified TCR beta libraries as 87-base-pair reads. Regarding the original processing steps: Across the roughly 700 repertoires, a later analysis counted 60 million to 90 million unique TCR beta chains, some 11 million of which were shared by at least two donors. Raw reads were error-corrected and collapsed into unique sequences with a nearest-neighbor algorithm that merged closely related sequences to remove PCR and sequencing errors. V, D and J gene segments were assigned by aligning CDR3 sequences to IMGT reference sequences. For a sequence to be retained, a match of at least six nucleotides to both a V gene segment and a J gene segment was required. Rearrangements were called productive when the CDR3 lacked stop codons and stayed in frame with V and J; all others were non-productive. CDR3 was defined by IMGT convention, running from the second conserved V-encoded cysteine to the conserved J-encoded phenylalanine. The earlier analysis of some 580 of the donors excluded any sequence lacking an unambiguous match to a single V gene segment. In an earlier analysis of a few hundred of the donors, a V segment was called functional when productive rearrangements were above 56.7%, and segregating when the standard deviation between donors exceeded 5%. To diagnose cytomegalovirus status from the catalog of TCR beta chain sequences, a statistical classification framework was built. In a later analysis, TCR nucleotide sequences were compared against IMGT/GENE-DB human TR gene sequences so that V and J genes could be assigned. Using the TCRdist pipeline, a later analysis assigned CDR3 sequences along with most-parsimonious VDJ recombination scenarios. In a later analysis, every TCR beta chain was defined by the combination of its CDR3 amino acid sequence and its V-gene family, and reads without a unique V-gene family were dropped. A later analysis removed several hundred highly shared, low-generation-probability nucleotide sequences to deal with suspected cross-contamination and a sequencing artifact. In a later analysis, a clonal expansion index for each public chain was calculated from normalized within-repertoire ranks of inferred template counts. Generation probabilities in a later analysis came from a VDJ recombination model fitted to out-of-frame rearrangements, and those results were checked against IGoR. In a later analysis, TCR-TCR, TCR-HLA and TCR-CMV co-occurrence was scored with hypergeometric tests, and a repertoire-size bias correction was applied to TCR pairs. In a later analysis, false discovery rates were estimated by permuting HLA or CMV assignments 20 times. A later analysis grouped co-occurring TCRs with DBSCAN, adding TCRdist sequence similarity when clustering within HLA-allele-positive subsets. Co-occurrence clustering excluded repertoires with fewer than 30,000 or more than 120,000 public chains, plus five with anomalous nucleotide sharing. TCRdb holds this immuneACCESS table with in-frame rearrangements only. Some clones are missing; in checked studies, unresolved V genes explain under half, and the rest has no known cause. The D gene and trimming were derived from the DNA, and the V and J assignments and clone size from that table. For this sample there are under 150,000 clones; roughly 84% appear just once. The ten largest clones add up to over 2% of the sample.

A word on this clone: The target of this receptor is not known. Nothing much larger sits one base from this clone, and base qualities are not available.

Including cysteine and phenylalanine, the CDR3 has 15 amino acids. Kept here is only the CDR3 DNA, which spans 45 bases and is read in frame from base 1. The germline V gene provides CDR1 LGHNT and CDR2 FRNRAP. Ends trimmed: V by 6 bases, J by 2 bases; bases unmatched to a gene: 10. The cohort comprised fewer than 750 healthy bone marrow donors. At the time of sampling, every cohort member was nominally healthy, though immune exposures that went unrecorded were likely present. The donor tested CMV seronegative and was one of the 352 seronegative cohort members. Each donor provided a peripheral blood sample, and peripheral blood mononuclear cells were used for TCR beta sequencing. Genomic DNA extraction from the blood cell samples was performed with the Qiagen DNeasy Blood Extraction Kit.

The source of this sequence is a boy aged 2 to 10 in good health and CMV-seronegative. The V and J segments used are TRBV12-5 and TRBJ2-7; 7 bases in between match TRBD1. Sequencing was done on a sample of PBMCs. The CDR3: CASGPGTAGTYEQYF. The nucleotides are TGTGCTAGTGGCCCTGGGACAGCTGGCACCTACGAGCAGTACTTC.